These T cell receptor beta chains were read from a single sample in a study of control samples from healthy donors and cancer patients. Some clones are missing from TCRdb's copy, which holds only in-frame ones; the method was immunoSEQ multiplex PCR. The sample includes about 120,000 clones, 90% seen only once; the top ten take under 3%. Sequencing was performed on blood. The receptors here all came from a middle-aged man in good health. Each CDR3 is given with its conserved first and last residue. A D gene is named only where the DNA matches it firmly. Part of the rows lack a size; the others show once, few, many or a class for expanded clones.

CDR3aa: CASSLERWGEKLFF; CDR3nt: TGCGCCAGCAGCTTGGAAAGGTGGGGGGAAAAACTGTTTTTT; d_gene: .; v_gene: TRBV5-1; j_gene: TRBJ1-4; abundance: .
CDR3aa: CASSEAVAGYYNEQFF; CDR3nt: TGTGCCAGCAGTGAAGCTGTAGCGGGGTACTACAATGAGCAGTTCTTC; d_gene: TRBD2; v_gene: TRBV6-1; j_gene: TRBJ2-1; abundance: .
CDR3aa: CASSMATGSNYGYTF; CDR3nt: TGTGCCAGTAGTATGGCGACAGGGTCTAACTATGGCTACACCTTC; d_gene: TRBD1; v_gene: TRBV19; j_gene: TRBJ1-2; abundance: .
CDR3aa: CASSHQVGDSNQPQHF; CDR3nt: TGTGCCAGCAGCCATCAAGTCGGGGATAGCAATCAGCCCCAGCATTTT; d_gene: .; v_gene: TRBV4-2; j_gene: TRBJ1-5; abundance: .
CDR3aa: CASSMAPGNTIYF; CDR3nt: TGCGCCAGCTCTATGGCCCCTGGAAACACCATATATTTT; d_gene: .; v_gene: TRBV5-1; j_gene: TRBJ1-3; abundance: .
CDR3aa: CATSDYRGSEQFF; CDR3nt: TGTGCCACCAGTGATTACAGGGGAAGTGAGCAGTTCTTC; d_gene: TRBD1; v_gene: TRBV24-1; j_gene: TRBJ2-1; abundance: .
CDR3aa: CASSPSGPSNQPQHF; CDR3nt: TGTGCCAGCTCACCATCGGGACCCAGCAATCAGCCCCAGCATTTT; d_gene: .; v_gene: TRBV18; j_gene: TRBJ1-5; abundance: .
CDR3aa: CASSTRDKLSEAFF; CDR3nt: TGTGCCAGCAGCACTCGGGACAAACTAAGTGAAGCTTTCTTT; d_gene: .; v_gene: TRBV3-1/TRBV3-2; j_gene: TRBJ1-1; abundance: once
CDR3aa: CASGLESTDTQYF; CDR3nt: TGCGCCAGCGGGCTAGAGAGCACAGATACGCAGTATTTT; d_gene: .; v_gene: TRBV10-1; j_gene: TRBJ2-3; abundance: .
CDR3aa: CASSPGLPTTGELFF; CDR3nt: TGTGCCAGCAGCCCGGGACTACCAACCACCGGGGAGCTGTTTTTT; d_gene: TRBD2; v_gene: TRBV7-8; j_gene: TRBJ2-2; abundance: .
CDR3aa: CASSLTGGETEAFF; CDR3nt: TGCGCCAGCAGCCTGACAGGGGGCGAGACTGAAGCTTTCTTT; d_gene: TRBD1; v_gene: TRBV5-1; j_gene: TRBJ1-1; abundance: once
CDR3aa: CASSRRGGETQYF; CDR3nt: TGTGCCAGCAGCCGCAGGGGTGGAGAGACCCAGTACTTC; d_gene: .; v_gene: TRBV7-2; j_gene: TRBJ2-5; abundance: .
CDR3aa: CASNRDKSYEQYF; CDR3nt: TGTGCCAGTAACCGGGACAAATCCTACGAGCAGTACTTC; d_gene: .; v_gene: TRBV2; j_gene: TRBJ2-7; abundance: .
CDR3aa: CASSYKQGPYNSPLHF; CDR3nt: TGTGCCAGCAGTTACAAGCAGGGACCCTATAATTCACCCCTCCACTTT; d_gene: .; v_gene: TRBV6-5; j_gene: TRBJ1-6; abundance: .
CDR3aa: CASSSESSGNTIYF; CDR3nt: TGTGCCAGCAGTTCGGAGAGCTCTGGAAACACCATATATTTT; d_gene: .; v_gene: TRBV7-9; j_gene: TRBJ1-3; abundance: .
CDR3aa: CASSRGSSYDEQYF; CDR3nt: TGTGCCAGCAGCCGGGGTAGCTCCTACGACGAGCAGTACTTC; d_gene: .; v_gene: TRBV5-8; j_gene: TRBJ2-7; abundance: .
CDR3aa: CASSITDSSYEQYF; CDR3nt: TGTGCCAGCAGTATAACTGACAGTTCCTACGAGCAGTACTTC; d_gene: .; v_gene: TRBV6-5; j_gene: TRBJ2-7; abundance: .
CDR3aa: CSVTTGGSGSNQPQHF; CDR3nt: TGCAGCGTTACTACAGGGGGCTCTGGTAGCAATCAGCCCCAGCATTTT; d_gene: TRBD1; v_gene: TRBV29-1; j_gene: TRBJ1-5; abundance: .
CDR3aa: CASSRGQDEQYF; CDR3nt: TGTGCCAGCAGTAGGGGGCAGGACGAGCAGTACTTC; d_gene: TRBD1; v_gene: TRBV6-5; j_gene: TRBJ2-7; abundance: .
CDR3aa: CASSLGSDTQYF; CDR3nt: TGCGCCAGCAGCTTAGGTTCAGATACGCAGTATTTT; d_gene: .; v_gene: TRBV5-1; j_gene: TRBJ2-3; abundance: .
CDR3aa: CASSLGTGAQPQHF; CDR3nt: TGTGCCAGCAGCTTGGGGACAGGGGCGCAGCCCCAGCATTTT; d_gene: TRBD1; v_gene: TRBV5-6; j_gene: TRBJ1-5; abundance: few
CDR3aa: CASSQDVGGPDTQYF; CDR3nt: TGTGCCAGCAGCCAAGATGTGGGGGGGCCCGATACGCAGTATTTT; d_gene: .; v_gene: TRBV4-2; j_gene: TRBJ2-3; abundance: .
CDR3aa: CASSVEGRATGELFF; CDR3nt: TGTGCCAGCAGCGTAGAAGGCAGGGCCACCGGGGAGCTGTTTTTT; d_gene: .; v_gene: TRBV9; j_gene: TRBJ2-2; abundance: .
CDR3aa: CASSSGLAGGPGTQYF; CDR3nt: TGCGCCAGCAGCTCAGGACTAGCGGGGGGGCCGGGGACCCAGTACTTC; d_gene: TRBD2; v_gene: TRBV5-1; j_gene: TRBJ2-5; abundance: .
CDR3aa: CATDGTGRVYGYTF; CDR3nt: TGTGCCACTGACGGGACAGGAAGGGTCTATGGCTACACCTTC; d_gene: TRBD1; v_gene: TRBV30; j_gene: TRBJ1-2; abundance: .
CDR3aa: CASSEWGGSTTEAFF; CDR3nt: TGCGCCAGCAGTGAGTGGGGGGGTAGTACCACTGAAGCTTTCTTT; d_gene: .; v_gene: TRBV10-2; j_gene: TRBJ1-1; abundance: .
CDR3aa: CASSPGGGPTGELFF; CDR3nt: TGTGCCAGCAGCCCCGGAGGGGGCCCCACCGGGGAGCTGTTTTTT; d_gene: .; v_gene: TRBV11-1; j_gene: TRBJ2-2; abundance: .
CDR3aa: CASSQVKGTQYF; CDR3nt: TGTGCCAGCAGCCAAGTGAAAGGGACGCAGTATTTT; d_gene: .; v_gene: TRBV3-1/TRBV3-2; j_gene: TRBJ2-3; abundance: .
CDR3aa: CASKVSRAGEQFF; CDR3nt: TGTGCCAGCAAGGTATCGAGGGCTGGTGAGCAGTTCTTC; d_gene: .; v_gene: TRBV6-5; j_gene: TRBJ2-1; abundance: .
CDR3aa: CSVEGGEGANGYTF; CDR3nt: TGCAGCGTTGAAGGGGGGGAGGGGGCGAATGGCTACACCTTC; d_gene: TRBD1; v_gene: TRBV29-1; j_gene: TRBJ1-2; abundance: .
CDR3aa: CASNQGGVASYNEQFF; CDR3nt: TGTGCCAGCAACCAGGGGGGGGTAGCCTCCTACAATGAGCAGTTCTTC; d_gene: .; v_gene: TRBV5-4; j_gene: TRBJ2-1; abundance: .
CDR3aa: CASSPGMGRGEAFF; CDR3nt: TGTGCCAGCAGCCCGGGGATGGGGCGAGGTGAAGCTTTCTTT; d_gene: .; v_gene: TRBV4-2; j_gene: TRBJ1-1; abundance: few
CDR3aa: CASGPPWVPNTGELFF; CDR3nt: TGTGCCAGTGGCCCCCCTTGGGTCCCTAACACCGGGGAGCTGTTTTTT; d_gene: .; v_gene: TRBV2; j_gene: TRBJ2-2; abundance: .
CDR3aa: CASSLTGQWNTGELFF; CDR3nt: TGTGCCAGCTCACTCACGGGACAGTGGAACACCGGGGAGCTGTTTTTT; d_gene: TRBD1; v_gene: TRBV18; j_gene: TRBJ2-2; abundance: .
CDR3aa: CASSLAPGRDIQYF; CDR3nt: TGTGCCAGCAGCTTAGCCCCGGGTAGGGACATTCAGTACTTC; d_gene: .; v_gene: TRBV11-2; j_gene: TRBJ2-4; abundance: .
CDR3aa: CASRFGRGTYNEQFF; CDR3nt: TGTGCCAGTAGGTTTGGCAGGGGCACCTACAATGAGCAGTTCTTC; d_gene: .; v_gene: TRBV19; j_gene: TRBJ2-1; abundance: .
CDR3aa: CSVSYSNYGYTF; CDR3nt: TGCAGTGTCAGTTACTCTAACTATGGCTACACCTTC; d_gene: .; v_gene: TRBV29-1; j_gene: TRBJ1-2; abundance: .
CDR3aa: CASRPWERSPLHF; CDR3nt: TGTGCCAGCAGGCCTTGGGAAAGATCACCCCTCCACTTT; d_gene: .; v_gene: TRBV6-6; j_gene: TRBJ1-6; abundance: .
CDR3aa: CASERVTEAFF; CDR3nt: TGTGCTAGTGAAAGGGTGACTGAAGCTTTCTTT; d_gene: .; v_gene: TRBV12-5; j_gene: TRBJ1-1; abundance: .
CDR3aa: CARGGAESYEQYF; CDR3nt: TGTGCCCGAGGGGGGGCAGAGTCCTACGAGCAGTACTTC; d_gene: .; v_gene: TRBV2; j_gene: TRBJ2-7; abundance: .
CDR3aa: CATSDGGEQYF; CDR3nt: TGTGCCACCAGTGATGGGGGGGAGCAGTACTTC; d_gene: .; v_gene: TRBV24-1; j_gene: TRBJ2-7; abundance: once
CDR3aa: CASSQSDNSPLHF; CDR3nt: TGTGCCAGCAGCCAATCGGATAATTCACCCCTCCACTTT; d_gene: .; v_gene: TRBV3-1/TRBV3-2; j_gene: TRBJ1-6; abundance: .
CDR3aa: CASSPAPPDTQYF; CDR3nt: TGTGCCAGCAGCCCCGCGCCCCCAGATACGCAGTATTTT; d_gene: .; v_gene: TRBV9; j_gene: TRBJ2-3; abundance: .
CDR3aa: CASSVGGSFGEQFF; CDR3nt: TGTGCCAGCAGCGTAGGTGGATCTTTCGGTGAGCAGTTCTTC; d_gene: .; v_gene: TRBV9; j_gene: TRBJ2-1; abundance: .
CDR3aa: CASSYRTSWKGFF; CDR3nt: TGTGCCAGCAGCTACAGGACGTCGTGGAAGGGTTTCTTT; d_gene: .; v_gene: TRBV6-5; j_gene: TRBJ1-1; abundance: .